Each of the 20 T cell receptor beta chains below was sequenced from the same sample in a study of shared clonotypes between healthy human individuals (dated by TCRdb to the early 2020s). The method was the immunoSEQ multiplex PCR assay. TCRdb mirrors the immuneACCESS table, restricted to in-frame sequences. Some clones are absent from its copies; in checked studies, under half trace to an unresolved V gene, and the reason for the others is unknown. The sample has about 2.3 million clones on record, 85% to 95% of them singletons. The biggest ten clones account for 0.39% of the sample. The sequenced sample consisted of naive CD4+ T cells from PBMCs. The cell subset or site label, read with the paper, signifies: CD45RA+ positively selected. The source is a man between 18 and 29 years old in good health. Some clones in this sample may be carry-over from other donors' samples.

The chain joins TRBV12-1 to TRBJ1-3; the table names TRBD1, a call not compared with the DNA. TRBV12-1 constitutes a pseudogene. This CDR3 is built from 15 residues. The DNA of the CDR3 is TGTGCCAGCAGCCGGATTACAGGGACTGGAAACACCATATATTTT. Residues: CASSRITGTGNTIYF.

This clone was seen a single time. The J gene is TRBJ2-5, the V gene TRBV28; tentatively, D is TRBD2 (6 bases). The CDR3 runs to 17 residues. Germline CDR1 and CDR2: MDHEN and SYDVKM. V dropped 3 bases and J dropped 7 bases, with 24 bases sitting between them. The CDR3 DNA follows: TGTGCCAGCAGTTTCTATCGCACTAGCAGATTTCAGGGGACCCAGTACTTC. Translated, it gives CASSFYRTSRFQGTQYF.

This chain links TRBV19 with TRBJ1-4; D uncertain. Germline V CDR1 and CDR2: LNHDA, SQIVND (reference sequence). This CDR3 region has 13 residues. With 9 bases removed from V and 8 bases from J, the gap between germline ends came to 16 bases. The CDR3 spells CASARRSTEKLFF. The CDR3 bases are TGTGCCAGCGCTAGAAGGAGCACCGAAAAACTGTTTTTT. The variable domain in full, completed from reference TRBV19 and TRBJ1-4, reads DGGITQSPKYLFRKEGQNVTLSCEQNLNHDAMYWYRQDPGQGLRLIYYSQIVNDFQKGDIAEGYSVSREKKESFPLTVTSAQKNPTAFYLCASARRSTEKLFFGSGTQLSVL.

J is TRBJ2-3 and V is TRBV7-8; D is unresolved. This CDR3 is built from 14 residues. CDR1 and CDR2 (germline): SGHVS, FQNEAQ. The ends were cut back, 1 base at V and 2 bases at J, with 7 bases in the middle. This CDR3 reads CASSLGPYTDTQYF. As DNA, the CDR3 is TGTGCCAGCAGCTTAGGGCCCTACACAGATACGCAGTATTTT.

The chain is built from TRBV6-6 and TRBJ2-5; 9 bases match TRBD2. This CDR3 comprises 15 residues. Trimming removed 7 bases from V and 4 bases from J; junction bases left unmatched: 10. The germline V gene encodes CDR1 MNHNY and CDR2 SVGAGI (reference sequence). Here the CDR3 reads CASTPSGIGVETQYF. CDR3 DNA sequence: TGTGCCAGCACCCCTAGCGGGATAGGAGTAGAGACCCAGTACTTC.

This clone was observed once. The chain combines TRBV10-3 with TRBJ1-3; 8 bases agree with TRBD1. Germline lookup yields CDR1 ENHRY and CDR2 SYGVKD. This CDR3 contains 15 residues. Trimming took 2 bases from V and 6 from J; bases not matched to a gene: 6. The DNA of the CDR3 is TGTGCCATCAGTGAGGGCAGGGGGCGGATAAACACCATATATTTT. This gives the protein CAISEGRGRINTIYF.

To note about this clone: Other DNA sequences within the sample encode an identical CDR3. The chain employs TRBV2 and TRBJ2-3; a weak D match, TRBD2 (5 bases). The CDR3 loop spans 15 amino acids. Deletions cut 6 bases from V and 1 base from J, with 14 bases between. CDR1 and CDR2 from the germline V gene are SNHLY and FYNNEI. CDR3 residues: CASRARTGGTDTQYF. Here the CDR3 DNA reads TGTGCCAGCAGAGCCCGAACCGGGGGCACAGATACGCAGTATTTT.

The chain recombines TRBV21-1 with TRBJ1-1; the table's D call, TRBD1, has no DNA check behind it. TRBV21-1 is a listed pseudogene. This CDR3 is 14 amino acids long. The DNA for the CDR3 is TGTGCCAGCAGCACCATGGGGACAGGGGTAGAAGCTTTCTTT. Residues: CASSTMGTGVEAFF.

This rearrangement joins TRBV4-3 to TRBJ2-7, with unresolved D. CDR3 length: 14 amino acids. Germline V lookup: CDR1 LGHNA, CDR2 YSLEER. The V end was cut by 4 bases, the J end by 0 bases, with 10 bases between. The CDR3 spells CASSPRRSSYEQYF. Here the CDR3 DNA reads TGCGCCAGCAGCCCACGTCGGAGCTCCTACGAGCAGTACTTC.

V is TRBV4-1 and J is TRBJ2-1, with 7 bases fitting TRBD2. This CDR3 has 18 amino acids. Germline V gene data show CDR1 as MGHRA and CDR2 as YSYEKL. Trimming removed 1 base from V and 0 bases from J; junction bases left unmatched: 9. CDR3 sequence: CASSQVASGPSSYNEQFF. CDR3 DNA sequence: TGCGCCAGCAGCCAAGTGGCTAGCGGACCCAGCTCCTACAATGAGCAGTTCTTC.

The chain is built from TRBV25-1 and TRBJ2-3; D not certain. V lost 0 bases and J lost 4, with 5 bases in between. The CDR3 has 13 amino acids. Germline V gene data show CDR1 as MGHDK and CDR2 as SYGVNS. The CDR3 region has the DNA TGTGCCAGCAGTGAATATGGGGCAGATACGCAGTATTTT. This gives the protein CASSEYGADTQYF.

V usage is TRBV27 and J usage is TRBJ2-7; possible D gene TRBD2, 6 bases. CDR1 MNHEY and CDR2 SMNVEV come from the germline V gene (reference sequence). V dropped 6 bases and J dropped 4 bases, with 19 bases sitting between them. The CDR3 totals 15 residues. This CDR3 is CASSPQGGRWYEQYF. CDR3 nucleotides: TGTGCCAGCAGCCCTCAGGGAGGCCGTTGGTACGAGCAGTACTTC.

In this sample, this clone turned up once. The chain has TRBV5-1 and TRBJ2-2; no definite D call. CDR3 size: 15 residues. Germline V gene sequence: CDR1 SGHRS, CDR2 YFSETQ. V shed 0 bases and J shed 1 base, with 7 bases lying between them. The CDR3 here is CASSLESRNTGELFF. The CDR3 DNA is TGCGCCAGCAGCTTGGAGTCCAGGAACACCGGGGAGCTGTTTTTT.

This clone was observed a single time. The rearrangement links TRBV6-6 to TRBJ1-1; TRBD1 is a possible D gene (5 bases). The CDR3 has 12 residues. Trimming stripped 3 bases from V and 7 bases from J, with 9 bases between. Germline V gene lookup returns CDR1 MNHNY and CDR2 SVGAGI (reference sequence). The CDR3 sequence is CASSYRGIEAFF. The DNA of the CDR3 is TGTGCCAGCAGTTATAGGGGAATTGAAGCTTTCTTT.

The J gene is TRBJ1-2, the V gene TRBV6-1; D possibly corresponds to TRBD1 (5 bases). Trimming shortened V by 0 bases and J by 5 bases, and 10 bases separated the two germline ends. From germline, CDR1 is MNHNS and CDR2 SASEGT. This CDR3 region has 14 residues. CDR3 protein: CASSEAGRVYGYTF. CDR3 DNA: TGTGCCAGCAGTGAAGCGGGCAGGGTGTATGGCTACACCTTC.

The chain is built from TRBV29-1 and TRBJ1-1; D is possibly TRBD1 (5 bases). The germline gives CDR1 SQVTM, CDR2 ANQGSEA. V gave up 5 bases and J gave up 4 bases, with 17 bases separating them. The CDR3 is 14 amino acids. In DNA, the CDR3 is TGCAGCGTTACCGGACATGGGGTTGCCACTGAAGCTTTCTTT. Its protein product is CSVTGHGVATEAFF.

This rearrangement joins TRBV5-1 to TRBJ2-2; D may be TRBD1 (5 bases). Per the germline V gene, CDR1 is SGHRS and CDR2 is YFSETQ. Trimming took 7 bases from V and 4 from J, leaving 14 bases between them. The CDR3 loop spans 14 amino acids. The CDR3 is CASGKTDPTGELFF. CDR3 DNA sequence: TGCGCCAGCGGCAAGACAGACCCCACCGGGGAGCTGTTTTTT.

The chain joins TRBV4-2 to TRBJ1-4; no definite D call. The V end lost 0 bases, the J end lost 10 bases, and 15 bases lay between the germline ends. This CDR3 contains 15 residues. CDR1 is LGHNA and CDR2 is YNFKEQ in the germline V gene. The DNA for the CDR3 is TGTGCCAGCAGCCAAGATCTTAGTTTTTCGGGAAAACTGTTTTTT. This sequence encodes CASSQDLSFSGKLFF.

The J gene is TRBJ2-7, the V gene TRBV5-1; tentatively, D is TRBD1 (5 bases). Trimming took off 4 bases at V and 2 bases at J, with 13 bases between the two ends. The CDR3 is 14 amino acids. The germline V gene encodes CDR1 SGHRS and CDR2 YFSETQ. CDR3 DNA: TGCGCCAGCAGCCTCGGGTGGGGCCCCTACGAGCAGTACTTC. Amino acids: CASSLGWGPYEQYF.

The chain has TRBV5-4 and TRBJ2-3, with 11 bases fitting TRBD2. Trimming took 3 bases from V and 5 from J; bases not matched to a gene: 8. Germline V gives CDR1 SGHNT, CDR2 YYREEE (reference sequence). The CDR3 extends over 16 amino acids. The CDR3 DNA reads TGTGCCAGCAGCTCCATAGCGGGAGGGCCAAGAGATACGCAGTATTTT. This translates into CASSSIAGGPRDTQYF.